This TCR beta chain was captured in a study of tumor-infiltrating lymphocytes in primary liver carcinoma. Study-wide background: The patients comprised men and women between the ages of 30 and 69 years.

Germline-derived CDR1 and CDR2 are SQVTM and ANQGSEA. This CDR3 contains 15 residues. V gave up 8 bases and J gave up 0 bases, with 19 bases separating them. RNA and DNA were co-extracted from around 20-30 mg of unsorted bulk tissue. Patients had primary liver carcinoma treated by surgical resection. TCR beta cDNA was reverse-transcribed from about 500 ng of total RNA. The reaction used a constant-region primer and ProtoScript II reverse transcriptase. Slightly modified ARM-PCR, run as three nested multiplex PCR rounds, produced the TCR beta libraries. TRBV1-TRBV30 forward and Cbeta reverse primers drove the first two approximately 10-cycle rounds. TCRdb used MiXCR to reprocess the multiplex PCR reads, holding one entry per CDR3 protein. The sample holds 150,000 to 200,000 distinct CDR3 sequences, 70% to 90% seen once.

The chain has TRBV29-1 and TRBJ1-1, with D perhaps TRBD1 (5 bases). The receptor's source is a man in his forties with primary liver carcinoma and hepatitis B virus infection. Input material: tumor tissue from primary liver carcinoma. In nucleotides, the CDR3 is TGCAGCATTGCGGAGGGCTGGGGCATGAACACTGAAGCTTTCTTT. This encodes CSIAEGWGMNTEAFF.